The TCR beta chain under discussion was sequenced for a study of blood T cell repertoires in COVID-19. Study at large: The United States, Italy and Spain supplied acute and convalescent COVID-19 samples. T cells, B-cell-depleted T cells, or PBMCs provided the cDNA or gDNA that served as material.

Original data processing: Counts of nucleated cells, estimated from reference gene primer amplification, were obtained. Using immunoSEQ multiplex PCR, the repertoire was profiled, and TCRdb retains in-frame clones only, with some absent. The V and J calls and the clone size are those of that table, but D and trimming were determined from the DNA. Of about 14,000 clones listed, around four fifths were seen once; the top ten hold about 9.6%. This clone was found once. Germline loops: CDR1 MDHEN, CDR2 SYDVKM. The ends lost 4 bases at V and 6 bases at J; junction bases unmatched: 8. This CDR3 has 16 residues.

The sequence came from a man aged 70-80 years with acute or convalescent COVID-19. Material: peripheral blood. The rearrangement joins TRBV28 to TRBJ2-7; 14 bases align to TRBD2. The CDR3, as DNA: TGTGCCAGCAGTTGGGGTACAGGGACTAGCGGGAGCGAGCAGTACTTC. This encodes CASSWGTGTSGSEQYF. Variable domain in full (rest from reference TRBV28 and TRBJ2-7): DVKVTQSSRYLVKRTGEKVFLECVQDMDHENMFWYRQDPGLGLRLIYFSYDVKMKEKGDIPEGYSVSREKKERFSLILESASTNQTSMYLCASSWGTGTSGSEQYFGPGTRLTVT.